These T cell receptor beta chains were read from a single sample in a study of high-grade serous ovarian cancer treatment subgroups. Clones were read by immunoSEQ multiplex PCR, and TCRdb kept only the in-frame ones, dropping some. The sample includes about 36,000 clones, approximately 80% of them seen just once. Input material: tumor tissue. The receptors come from a human donor with high-grade serous ovarian cancer. CDR3s include the opening cysteine and the closing phenylalanine or tryptophan. A D gene is named only where the DNA matches it firmly. Not all rows give a size; the values are once, few, many and, for expanded clones, a class.

d_gene	v_gene	j_gene	abundance	CDR3aa	CDR3nt
NA	TRBV6-1	TRBJ1-5	NA	CASNQGGRNQPQHF	TGTGCCAGCAACCAAGGGGGGAGGAATCAGCCCCAGCATTTT
NA	TRBV4-1	TRBJ2-1	NA	CASSQVWGGHPSSYNEQFF	TGCGCCAGCAGCCAAGTCTGGGGCGGACATCCCAGCTCCTACAATGAGCAGTTCTTC
NA	TRBV6-5	TRBJ1-2	NA	CASSYGGGGYYGYTF	TGTGCCAGCAGTTACGGGGGAGGGGGGTACTATGGCTACACCTTC
NA	TRBV4-1	TRBJ2-7	NA	CASSHPDNYEQYF	TGCGCCAGCAGCCACCCGGACAACTACGAGCAGTACTTC
NA	TRBV21-1	TRBJ2-7	NA	CASSPEPSYEQYF	TGTGCCAGCAGCCCAGAACCTAGTTACGAGCAGTACTTC
NA	TRBV11-2	TRBJ1-2	NA	CASSPPRRDYGYTF	TGTGCCAGCAGCCCTCCCCGGAGGGACTATGGCTACACCTTC
TRBD2	TRBV4-3	TRBJ2-1	NA	CASSQVAGLAGATNKFF	TGCGCCAGCAGCCAAGTCGCGGGACTAGCGGGGGCCACAAACAAGTTCTTC
TRBD1	TRBV27	TRBJ2-1	NA	CASTGTGNMEQFF	TGTGCCAGCACCGGGACAGGGAATATGGAGCAGTTCTTC
NA	TRBV11-2	TRBJ2-2	NA	CASSDATGELFF	TGTGCCAGCAGCGATGCAACCGGGGAGCTGTTTTTT
NA	TRBV6-5	TRBJ2-7	once	CASSYRRGETHEQYF	TGTGCCAGCAGTTACCGGCGTGGGGAAACCCACGAGCAGTACTTC
NA	TRBV4-1	TRBJ2-7	NA	CASSQEGAGPYEQYF	TGCGCCAGCAGCCAAGAAGGGGCAGGTCCCTACGAGCAGTACTTC
NA	TRBV6-5	TRBJ2-7	NA	CASSRAVSYEQYF	TGTGCCAGCAGCCGAGCGGTTTCCTACGAGCAGTACTTC
NA	TRBV30	TRBJ2-7	NA	CAWSVGGPPYEQYF	TGTGCCTGGAGTGTAGGAGGGCCCCCCTACGAGCAGTACTTC
NA	TRBV27	TRBJ2-7	few	CASRGGREDSYEQYF	TGTGCCAGCAGGGGGGGCAGGGAAGACTCCTACGAGCAGTACTTC
NA	TRBV5-1	TRBJ1-2	NA	CASSKRQNTFLNYGYTF	TGCGCCAGCAGCAAACGACAGAATACTTTCTTAAACTATGGCTACACCTTC
NA	TRBV19	TRBJ2-7	medium-sized	CASSPPEQYF	TGTGCCAGTAGCCCACCCGAGCAGTACTTC
TRBD1	TRBV7-9	TRBJ1-2	NA	CASSALGQDNYGYTF	TGTGCCAGCAGCGCGTTAGGACAGGATAACTATGGCTACACCTTC
NA	TRBV2	TRBJ2-1	NA	CASSERGVAALNEQFF	TGTGCCAGCAGTGAACGAGGGGTAGCGGCTCTTAATGAGCAGTTCTTC
NA	TRBV28	TRBJ1-2	NA	CASKGDYGYTF	TGTGCCAGCAAGGGGGACTATGGCTACACCTTC
NA	TRBV7-2	TRBJ2-7	few	CASSLLGGEQYF	TGTGCCAGCAGCCTACTTGGGGGGGAGCAGTACTTC
NA	TRBV7-9	TRBJ1-2	NA	CASSLNEGLNYGYTF	TGTGCCAGCAGCTTAAACGAGGGGCTAAACTATGGCTACACCTTC
NA	TRBV19	TRBJ1-5	NA	CASNQGVGPQPQHF	TGTGCCAGCAATCAGGGCGTAGGTCCTCAGCCCCAGCATTTT
NA	TRBV19	TRBJ1-1	NA	CASSTGASMNTEAFF	TGTGCCAGTAGTACAGGGGCAAGTATGAACACTGAAGCTTTCTTT
TRBD1	TRBV2	TRBJ2-7	few	CASSGGQKLPGEQYF	TGTGCCAGCAGTGGGGGACAGAAATTACCGGGGGAGCAGTACTTC
TRBD1	TRBV7-3	TRBJ2-3	NA	CASSSGQGEGDTQYF	TGTGCCAGCAGCTCTGGACAGGGGGAAGGAGATACGCAGTATTTT
NA	TRBV9	TRBJ2-7	few	CASSVDVGYEQYF	TGTGCCAGCAGCGTAGACGTCGGCTACGAGCAGTACTTC
TRBD2	TRBV5-1	TRBJ2-7	NA	CASSNVAGGPEQYF	TGCGCCAGCAGTAACGTAGCGGGAGGGCCCGAGCAGTACTTC
NA	TRBV19	TRBJ1-4	NA	CASSPGLTEPTNEKLFF	TGTGCCAGTAGTCCTGGGCTAACAGAGCCAACTAATGAAAAACTGTTTTTT
NA	TRBV6-6	TRBJ1-1	NA	CASSRTAMNTEAFF	TGTGCCAGCAGTAGGACGGCAATGAACACTGAAGCTTTCTTT
TRBD2	TRBV5-1	TRBJ2-1	NA	CASRRVAGAENEQFF	TGCGCCAGCAGAAGGGTAGCGGGAGCGGAAAATGAGCAGTTCTTC
TRBD2	TRBV7-9	TRBJ2-2	once	CASSLGLAGGPFSGELFF	TGTGCCAGCAGCTTGGGACTAGCGGGAGGGCCTTTTTCCGGGGAGCTGTTTTTT
TRBD2	TRBV5-1	TRBJ2-7	NA	CASSLAAGADEQYF	TGCGCCAGCAGCTTGGCAGCGGGAGCGGACGAGCAGTACTTC
TRBD1	TRBV27	TRBJ1-5	once	CASSPGGWGNQPQHF	TGTGCCAGCAGTCCAGGGGGCTGGGGGAATCAGCCCCAGCATTTT
NA	TRBV9	TRBJ2-1	once	CASSVQGSVNEQFF	TGTGCCAGCAGCGTACAGGGTAGCGTAAATGAGCAGTTCTTC
TRBD2	TRBV6-4	TRBJ2-3	NA	CASSRTSGPTDTQYF	TGTGCCAGCAGCCGGACTAGCGGGCCCACAGATACGCAGTATTTT
NA	TRBV7-9	TRBJ1-2	NA	CASSFAANYGYTF	TGTGCCAGCAGCTTTGCCGCTAACTATGGCTACACCTTC
NA	TRBV28	TRBJ1-5	NA	CASRRQSNQPQHF	TGTGCCAGCCGCCGACAGAGCAATCAGCCCCAGCATTTT
NA	TRBV7-9	TRBJ1-1	NA	CASSLVGTPTEAFF	TGTGCCAGCAGCTTAGTGGGGACCCCCACTGAAGCTTTCTTT
NA	TRBV5-1	TRBJ2-7	NA	CASSFIGDYEQYF	TGCGCCAGCAGCTTTATCGGCGATTACGAGCAGTACTTC
NA	TRBV27	TRBJ1-5	NA	CASSLSSAYSNQPQHF	TGTGCCAGCAGTCTCTCCAGCGCCTACTCCAATCAGCCCCAGCATTTT
NA	TRBV30	TRBJ1-1	NA	CAWKGRKNTEAFF	TGTGCCTGGAAAGGACGGAAGAACACTGAAGCTTTCTTT
NA	TRBV20-1	TRBJ1-1	NA	CSVLMNTEAFF	TGCAGTGTACTGATGAACACTGAAGCTTTCTTT
NA	TRBV19	TRBJ2-2	few	CASRGGPNTGELFF	TGTGCCAGTAGGGGCGGACCGAACACCGGGGAGCTGTTTTTT
NA	TRBV28	TRBJ2-7	NA	CASSSTRGTGDWDRNEQYF	TGTGCCAGCAGTTCAACTCGGGGGACGGGAGATTGGGATCGTAACGAGCAGTACTTC